A single sample is the source of the 26 T cell receptor beta chains below, sequenced in a study of T cell repertoires in cytomegalovirus infection. MiXCR, run by TCRdb on the reads, gives a single entry per CDR3 protein. The data hold approximately 590,000 distinct CDR3 sequences, with roughly 42% observed a single time. These receptors have no identified antigens. The material was cultured PBMCs, obtained from culture after CMV antigen stimulation. The receptors derive from a human donor in good health (CMV status not recorded). Some clones in this sample may be carry-over from other donors' samples.

The CDR3 region is CASRKTTLSYEQYF. CDR3 nucleotides: TGTGCCAGCAGAAAGACAACCCTCTCCTACGAGCAGTACTTC. This chain links TRBV6-2 or TRBV6-3 with TRBJ2-7; no clear D gene. The CDR3 has 14 amino acids. Germline values: CDR1 MNHEY, CDR2 SVGEGT. Trimming pared 6 bases from V and 0 bases from J, leaving 12 bases between.

The chain is built from TRBV7-9 and TRBJ2-5; weak D call: TRBD1 (5 bases). This CDR3 is built from 14 residues. Germline values: CDR1 SEHNR, CDR2 FQNEAQ (reference sequence). The ends were cut back, 0 bases at V and 5 bases at J, with 10 bases in the middle. CDR3 sequence reads: CASSLAAGIETQYF. CDR3 DNA: TGTGCCAGCAGCTTAGCGGCAGGGATCGAGACCCAGTACTTC.

V is TRBV5-1 and J is TRBJ2-3; a possible D gene is TRBD1 (6 bases). The germline V gene has CDR1 SGHRS and CDR2 YFSETQ. The V end lost 6 bases, the J end lost 3 bases, and 17 bases lay between the germline ends. The CDR3 is 15 amino acids. In DNA form, the CDR3 reads TGCGCCAGCACGGGGCAGGGGCAATCGACAGATACGCAGTATTTT. Translation: CASTGQGQSTDTQYF.

Ten or more counts support this clonotype. V is TRBV4-3 and J is TRBJ2-3; D is possibly TRBD2 (6 bases). The CDR3 is 17 amino acids. The germline gives CDR1 LGHNA, CDR2 YSLEER. V lost 0 bases and J lost 1, with 14 bases in between. CDR3 DNA sequence: TGCGCCAGCAGCCAAGAGACGGTAGCTAGCGGCACAGATACGCAGTATTTT. Translating it yields CASSQETVASGTDTQYF.

The chain couples TRBV19 to TRBJ1-4; D perhaps matches TRBD1 (5 bases). The CDR3 sequence is 19 residues long. V was trimmed by 3 bases and J by 0 bases, leaving 20 bases between them. Germline-derived CDR1 and CDR2 are LNHDA and SQIVND (reference sequence). In DNA form, the CDR3 reads TGTGCCAGTAGTATGAAAAAACGCGACAGTCACGCAACTAATGAAAAACTGTTTTTT. This codes for CASSMKKRDSHATNEKLFF.

This chain connects TRBV9 to TRBJ2-3; 12 nucleotides align to TRBD2. Germline V gene lookup returns CDR1 SGDLS and CDR2 YYNGEE. The length of the CDR3 is 16 residues. The V gene end was trimmed by 0 bases and the J gene end by 3 bases; junction bases not matched to a gene: 2. CDR3 sequence reads: CASSVAGLAGTDTQYF. The CDR3 nucleotides are TGTGCCAGCAGCGTAGCTGGACTAGCGGGGACAGATACGCAGTATTTT. Full variable domain (rest looked up from reference TRBV9 and TRBJ2-3): DSGVTQTPKHLITATGQRVTLRCSPRSGDLSVYWYQQSLDQGLQFLIQYYNGEERAKGNILERFSAQQFPDLHSELNLSSLELGDSALYFCASSVAGLAGTDTQYFGPGTRLTVL.

As concerns this clonotype: An end of the junction does not agree with germline; a read error may underlie this. The rearrangement joins TRBV4-1 to TRBJ1-4; perhaps TRBD1 as D (5 bases). CDR1 and CDR2 from the germline V gene are MGHRA and YSYEKL. The CDR3 has 12 residues. CDR3 DNA: TGTGCCAGCAACCCGCTTGGGGGGGAACTGTTTTTT. The encoded protein is CASNPLGGELFF.

This clonotype was counted a few times. This chain joins TRBV25-1 and TRBJ1-6; D unresolved. Germline CDR1 and CDR2: MGHDK and SYGVNS. The ends were cut back, 3 bases at V and 0 bases at J, with 15 bases in the middle. CDR3 size: 18 residues. The CDR3 here is CASSDMGGESSYNSPLHF. In DNA, the CDR3 is TGTGCCAGCAGTGATATGGGAGGCGAGAGCTCCTATAATTCACCCCTCCACTTT. The full variable domain, in which reference TRBV25-1 and TRBJ1-6 provide the parts outside the CDR3, is EADIYQTPRYLVIGTGKKITLECSQTMGHDKMYWYQQDPGMELHLIHYSYGVNSTEKGDLSSESTVSRIRTEHFPLTLESARPSHTSQYLCASSDMGGESSYNSPLHFGNGTRLTVT.

The rearrangement uses TRBV5-1 and TRBJ1-5; 9 bases are a match to TRBD1. This CDR3 has 15 residues. The ends lost 9 bases at V and 6 bases at J; junction bases unmatched: 13. Per germline, CDR1 SGHRS and CDR2 YFSETQ. CDR3 region: CATVRGQGLGQPQHF. Written as DNA, the CDR3 is TGCGCCACCGTCCGGGGACAGGGTCTCGGTCAGCCCCAGCATTTT.

The V call is TRBV5-4, the J call TRBJ2-5; a possible D gene is TRBD1 (6 bases). The CDR3 consists of 14 residues. The V end lost 1 base, the J end lost 5 bases, and 12 bases lay between the germline ends. Germline CDR1 is SGHNT and CDR2 is YYREEE (reference sequence). The CDR3: CASSLYTGLETQYF. CDR3 in DNA: TGTGCCAGCAGCTTGTATACAGGGTTGGAGACCCAGTACTTC.

This chain links TRBV11-2 with TRBJ2-7, with 8 bases matching TRBD1. Germline lookup yields CDR1 SGHAT and CDR2 FQNNGV. The CDR3 is 14 amino acids. V lost 5 bases and J lost 4; bases outside the gene matches: 7. This CDR3 reads CASSPMDRAYEQYF. CDR3 nucleotides: TGTGCCAGCAGCCCAATGGACAGGGCATACGAGCAGTACTTC.

This chain uses TRBV4-2 with TRBJ2-2; the D gene is possibly TRBD2 (6 bases). Germline CDR1 reads LGHNA; CDR2 reads YNFKEQ. This CDR3 comprises 16 residues. The germline V and J ends were trimmed by 3 bases and 7 bases, with 18 bases remaining between them. CDR3 sequence: CASSQAWLERVGELFF. DNA for the CDR3: TGTGCCAGCAGCCAGGCGTGGCTAGAGCGGGTCGGGGAGCTGTTTTTT.

Only a few counts were recorded for this clonotype. This chain connects TRBV6-1 to TRBJ2-3; 9 nucleotides match TRBD2. The germline CDR1 and CDR2 sequences are MNHNS and SASEGT. With V trimmed by 3 bases and J by 6 bases, 7 bases remained unmatched. The CDR3 length is 15 residues. The CDR3 sequence: CASSEGGRASDTQYF. The CDR3 DNA sequence: TGTGCCAGCAGTGAGGGCGGGAGGGCCTCGGATACGCAGTATTTT.

The rearrangement joins TRBV18 to TRBJ1-1; TRBD1 might be the D (5 bases). The ends were cut back, 8 bases at V and 4 bases at J, with 26 bases in the middle. The CDR3 has 17 residues. Germline CDR1 and CDR2: KGHSH and LQKENI. CDR3 sequence (DNA): TGTGCCAGCCAAAACAGCCTATGGGGCTCCGGGAGCACTGAAGCTTTCTTT. It translates to CASQNSLWGSGSTEAFF.

This clonotype was observed at least ten times. The V call is TRBV7-2, the J call TRBJ2-1; D gene uncertain. Germline V gene lookup returns CDR1 SGHTA and CDR2 FQGNSA. V lost 1 base and J 7 bases, leaving 11 bases between the germline ends. The CDR3 spans 14 residues. The DNA for the CDR3 is TGTGCCAGCAGCTTAGTAGGGCGGATTAATGAGCAGTTCTTC. This encodes CASSLVGRINEQFF.

This clonotype showed up just a few times. The J gene is TRBJ1-3, the V gene TRBV7-9, with a tentative D call TRBD1 (6 bases). V was shortened by 5 bases and J by 0 bases, with 11 bases between the two germline ends. The germline V gene has CDR1 SEHNR and CDR2 FQNEAQ (reference sequence). CDR3 size: 15 residues. CDR3 sequence reads: CASSQGTSSGNTIYF. The CDR3 DNA sequence: TGTGCCAGCAGCCAGGGGACGAGCTCTGGAAACACCATATATTTT.

This clonotype was seen ten or more times. The V and J genes are TRBV7-2 and TRBJ1-1, with 7 bases lining up with TRBD1. Germline V gene sequence: CDR1 SGHTA, CDR2 FQGNSA. J lost 1 base, V lost 5 bases, and 7 bases had no gene match. The CDR3 extends over 15 amino acids. CDR3 loop: CASSRLGQPNTEAFF. In DNA, the CDR3 is TGTGCCAGCAGCCGGTTGGGACAGCCGAACACTGAAGCTTTCTTT.

The chain combines TRBV4-3 with TRBJ1-2; possible D gene TRBD1, 6 bases. With 2 bases removed from V and 4 bases from J, the gap between germline ends came to 20 bases. The CDR3 is made up of 17 amino acids. Looked up from germline, CDR1 is LGHNA and CDR2 is YSLEER. The CDR3: CASSQSVGGGLSYGYTF. In DNA, the CDR3 is TGCGCCAGCAGCCAATCCGTCGGAGGGGGACTAAGCTATGGCTACACCTTC.

The V gene is TRBV2, the J gene TRBJ2-2; D uncertain. Trimming removed 8 bases at V and 7 bases at J, with 11 bases between. The germline CDR1 and CDR2 sequences are SNHLY and FYNNEI. The CDR3 is made up of 12 amino acids. The CDR3 loop reads CASLGRVGELFF. Written as DNA, the CDR3 is TGTGCCAGCTTAGGACGGGTCGGGGAGCTGTTTTTT.

In this sample, this clonotype turned up a few times. The rearrangement joins TRBV7-6 to TRBJ2-5; 7 nucleotides line up with TRBD1. The CDR3 consists of 15 residues. CDR1 is SGHVS, CDR2 FNYEAQ, per germline. V was clipped by 3 bases and J by 0 bases; unmatched bases: 4. The CDR3 sequence is CASSLADRDQETQYF. The CDR3 nucleotides read TGTGCCAGCAGCTTGGCTGACAGGGACCAAGAGACCCAGTACTTC.

The genes are TRBV11-2 and TRBJ1-1, with 8 bases identical to TRBD1. V shed 5 bases and J 6 bases; nucleotides not matched to a gene: 8. CDR3 length equals 14 residues. Per the germline V gene, CDR1 is SGHAT and CDR2 is FQNNGV. The CDR3 loop is CASSPRTGRSEAFF. The CDR3 DNA is TGTGCCAGCAGCCCAAGGACAGGGAGATCTGAAGCTTTCTTT.

The J gene is TRBJ2-3, the V gene TRBV7-2; D might be TRBD2 (5 bases). There are 19 residues in the CDR3. Germline CDR1 reads SGHTA; CDR2 reads FQGNSA. V dropped 5 bases and J dropped 2 bases, with 26 bases sitting between them. The CDR3 here is CASSHPLTGRRFSTDTQYF. CDR3 DNA: TGTGCCAGCAGCCACCCCCTGACTGGTCGGAGGTTCTCCACAGATACGCAGTATTTT.

The chain is built from TRBV20-1 and TRBJ2-1; 12 bases align to TRBD2. The germline V gene encodes CDR1 DFQATT and CDR2 SNEGSKA (reference sequence). V lost 0 bases and J lost 9; bases outside the gene matches: 6. CDR3 length: 15 residues. CDR3 DNA: TGCAGTGCTAGAGATCCCCTAGCGGGGGGGGGTGAGCAGTTCTTC. Protein sequence: CSARDPLAGGGEQFF.

This chain connects TRBV5-6 to TRBJ1-1; 8 bases fit TRBD1. This CDR3 is 15 amino acids long. CDR1 SGHDT and CDR2 YYEEEE come from the germline V gene. Losses at the gene ends were 4 bases for V and 4 bases for J; bases not matched to a gene: 9. CDR3 bases: TGTGCCAGCAGCGGTGCCGGACAGGGCCCCACTGAAGCTTTCTTT. This sequence encodes CASSGAGQGPTEAFF.

This clonotype appeared many times. V gene TRBV7-2 combines with J gene TRBJ2-5; TRBD1 is a possible D gene (6 bases). Trimming took off 3 bases at V and 2 bases at J, with 16 bases between the two ends. Germline CDR1 SGHTA, CDR2 FQGNSA. This CDR3 has 16 residues. The CDR3 sequence is CASSFTRGGLQETQYF. As DNA, the CDR3 is TGTGCCAGCAGCTTCACCCGAGGGGGATTACAAGAGACCCAGTACTTC.

This clonotype was counted between two and nine times. The V and J genes are TRBV9 and TRBJ2-3; TRBD1 aligns across 10 bases. The germline gives CDR1 SGDLS, CDR2 YYNGEE. The CDR3 has 16 residues. Trimming removed 3 bases from V and 2 bases from J; junction bases left unmatched: 6. The CDR3 loop is CASSEAGQGYTDTQYF. As DNA, the CDR3 is TGTGCCAGCAGCGAAGCGGGACAGGGGTACACAGATACGCAGTATTTT. Filled out from reference TRBV9 and TRBJ2-3, the complete variable domain reads DSGVTQTPKHLITATGQRVTLRCSPRSGDLSVYWYQQSLDQGLQFLIQYYNGEERAKGNILERFSAQQFPDLHSELNLSSLELGDSALYFCASSEAGQGYTDTQYFGPGTRLTVL.